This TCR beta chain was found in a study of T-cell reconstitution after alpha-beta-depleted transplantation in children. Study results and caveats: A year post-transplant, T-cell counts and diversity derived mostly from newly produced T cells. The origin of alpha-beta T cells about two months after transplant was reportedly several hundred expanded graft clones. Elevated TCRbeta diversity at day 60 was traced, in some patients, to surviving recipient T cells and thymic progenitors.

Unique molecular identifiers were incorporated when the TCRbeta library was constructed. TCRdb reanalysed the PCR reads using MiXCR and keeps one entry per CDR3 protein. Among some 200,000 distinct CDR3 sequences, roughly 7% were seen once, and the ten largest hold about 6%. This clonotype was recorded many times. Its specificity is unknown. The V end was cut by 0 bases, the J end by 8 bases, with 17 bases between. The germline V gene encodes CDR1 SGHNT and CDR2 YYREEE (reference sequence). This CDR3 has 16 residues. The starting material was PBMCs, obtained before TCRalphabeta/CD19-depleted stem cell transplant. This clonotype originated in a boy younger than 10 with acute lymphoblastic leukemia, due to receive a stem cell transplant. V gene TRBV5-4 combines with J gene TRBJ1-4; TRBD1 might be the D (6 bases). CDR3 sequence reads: CASSLGGGRGYEKLFF. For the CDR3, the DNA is TGTGCCAGCAGCTTGGGCGGCGGCAGGGGTTACGAAAAACTGTTTTTT.